This TCR beta chain came from a study of T cells in Graves' hyperthyroidism and ophthalmopathy. The CDR3 has 14 residues. V shed 5 bases and J 2 bases; nucleotides not matched to a gene: 4. Germline values: CDR1 SEHNR, CDR2 FQNEAQ (reference sequence). Amplified TCR beta CDR3 regions came from RNA transcripts. In the first-round RT-PCR of the TCR CDR3, the HTBI primer set was used. One entry per CDR3 protein results from TCRdb running MiXCR on the multiplex PCR reads. The table records 95,000 to 110,000 distinct CDR3 sequences, about 17% of them present only once. About this clonotype itself: Antigen: not known.

Study-wide points: Blood held most thyroid clonotypes expanded above 0.001 frequency.

This TCR was recovered from a woman aged 45-60 years with Graves' hyperthyroidism. Sequences were obtained from blood. The chain is built from TRBV7-9 and TRBJ2-3; 7 bases are shared with TRBD1. CDR3 loop: CASSTTGPTDTQYF. CDR3 in DNA: TGTGCCAGCAGCACGACAGGGCCCACAGATACGCAGTATTTT.